What follows are 4 T cell receptor beta chains derived from one specimen sequenced in a study of CXCR3-negative and CXCR3-positive naive CD8 T cells. Libraries were UMI-labeled 5' RACE TRB cDNA. Reprocessing the 5' RACE reads, TCRdb reports a single entry for every CDR3 protein and omits DNA. This table lists tens of thousands of distinct CDR3 sequences. The specimen sequenced was naive CXCR3- CD8+ T cells from blood. Described subset: CD45RO-CCR7+CD27+CD95- naive CD8+ T cells lacking CXCR3 (TNR3-). The receptors were sampled from a human donor in good health. Some clones in this sample may be carry-over from other donors' samples.

The rearrangement joins TRBV29-1 to TRBJ2-7; TCRdb's assignment of TRBD1 cannot be checked, as there is no DNA. In germline, CDR1 is SQVTM, CDR2 ANQGSEA. CDR3 size: 12 residues. CDR3 residues: CSPRTAEGEQYF.

CDR3 amino acids: CASSWGAGYTF. The rearrangement links TRBV7-9 to TRBJ1-2; TCRdb's D gene call, TRBD1, goes unchecked for lack of DNA. The CDR3 sequence is 11 residues long. CDR1 is SEHNR and CDR2 is FQNEAQ in the germline V gene (reference sequence).

The chain recombines TRBV4-1 with TRBJ2-7; TCRdb returns TRBD1, unconfirmable since there is no DNA. In germline, CDR1 is MGHRA, CDR2 YSYEKL. This CDR3 region has 15 residues. CDR3 amino acids: CASSQVGQGVYEQYF.

The gene calls are TRBV29-1 and TRBJ2-3. CDR3 size: 13 residues. Germline V gives CDR1 SQVTM, CDR2 ANQGSEA. The CDR3 loop reads CSVVGLAPDTQYF.